This TCR beta chain stems from a study of CD8 T cells in Susac syndrome. Study findings and constraints: The study's TCR sequencing and HLA analysis covered a relatively small number of individuals, and the study acknowledged this.

The CDR3 is 12 amino acids. The germline V and J ends were trimmed by 1 base and 3 bases, with 4 bases remaining between them. In germline, CDR1 is SGHDT, CDR2 YYEEEE. This clonotype was observed once. Its antigen is unidentified. The RNA input was about 0.45 to 1 ug, and it was reverse transcribed with random hexamers. TCR beta CDR3 was amplified by immunoSEQ multiplex PCR. This amplification extended across 54 Vbeta and 13 Jbeta segments. Each CDR3 protein is one row after TCRdb ran MiXCR on the immunoSEQ multiplex PCR reads. The table records 200,000 to 250,000 distinct CDR3 sequences, roughly 94% of them present only once. Negative isolation yielded CD8+ and CD4+ T cells; FACS enriched TEMRA cells.

This chain uses TRBV5-6 with TRBJ1-1; D unclear. This TCR derives from a human donor with multiple sclerosis. The sequenced material came from CD4+ T cells from PBMCs. This CDR3 reads CASSLTDTEAFF. CDR3 sequence (DNA): TGTGCCAGCAGCTTGACGGACACTGAAGCTTTCTTT.